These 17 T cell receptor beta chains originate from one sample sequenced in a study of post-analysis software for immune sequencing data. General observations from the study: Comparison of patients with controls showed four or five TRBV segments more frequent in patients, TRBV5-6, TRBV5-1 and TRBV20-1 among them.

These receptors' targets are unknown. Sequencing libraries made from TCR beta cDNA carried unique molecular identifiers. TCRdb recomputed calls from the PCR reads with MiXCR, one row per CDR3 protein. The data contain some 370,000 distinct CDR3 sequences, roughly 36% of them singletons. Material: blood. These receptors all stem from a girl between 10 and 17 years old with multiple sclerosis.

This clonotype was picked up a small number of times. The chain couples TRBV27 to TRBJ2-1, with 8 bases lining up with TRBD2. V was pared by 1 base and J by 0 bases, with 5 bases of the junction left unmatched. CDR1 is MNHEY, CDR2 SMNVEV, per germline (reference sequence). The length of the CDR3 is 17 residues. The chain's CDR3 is CASSLWGGGSSYNEQFF. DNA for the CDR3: TGTGCCAGCAGTTTATGGGGCGGGGGGAGCTCCTACAATGAGCAGTTCTTC.

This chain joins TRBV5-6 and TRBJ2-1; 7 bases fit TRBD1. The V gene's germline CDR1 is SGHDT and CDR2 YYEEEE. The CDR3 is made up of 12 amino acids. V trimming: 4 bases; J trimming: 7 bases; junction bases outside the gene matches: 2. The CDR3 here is CASSGDRNEQFF. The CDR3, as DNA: TGTGCCAGCAGCGGGGACAGAAATGAGCAGTTCTTC.

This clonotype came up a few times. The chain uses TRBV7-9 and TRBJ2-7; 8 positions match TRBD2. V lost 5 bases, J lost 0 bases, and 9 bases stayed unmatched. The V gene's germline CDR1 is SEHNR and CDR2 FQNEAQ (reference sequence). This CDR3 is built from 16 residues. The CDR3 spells CASSGQREGGSYEQYF. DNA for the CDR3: TGTGCCAGCAGCGGTCAACGGGAGGGGGGCTCCTACGAGCAGTACTTC.

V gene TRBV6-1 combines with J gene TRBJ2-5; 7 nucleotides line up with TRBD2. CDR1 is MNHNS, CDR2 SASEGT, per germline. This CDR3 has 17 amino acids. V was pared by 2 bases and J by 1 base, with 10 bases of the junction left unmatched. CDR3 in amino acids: CASSESGVREGQETQYF. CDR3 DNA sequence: TGTGCCAGCAGTGAATCCGGAGTCAGGGAGGGCCAAGAGACCCAGTACTTC.

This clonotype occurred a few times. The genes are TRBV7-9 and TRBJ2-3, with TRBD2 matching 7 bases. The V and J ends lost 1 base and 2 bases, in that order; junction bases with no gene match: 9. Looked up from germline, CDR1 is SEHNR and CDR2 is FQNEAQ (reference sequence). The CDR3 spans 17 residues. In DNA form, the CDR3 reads TGTGCCAGCAGCTTAGTATTCCAGCGGGGCTCCACAGATACGCAGTATTTT. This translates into CASSLVFQRGSTDTQYF.

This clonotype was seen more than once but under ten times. The DNA for the CDR3 is TGCAGTGCTAGAGATGCAGGTTCCTATGGCTACACCTTC. It translates to CSARDAGSYGYTF. The V call is TRBV20-1, the J call TRBJ1-2; D is undetermined. The CDR3 runs 13 residues. In germline, CDR1 is DFQATT, CDR2 SNEGSKA (reference sequence). The ends were cut back, 0 bases at V and 4 bases at J, with 9 bases in the middle.

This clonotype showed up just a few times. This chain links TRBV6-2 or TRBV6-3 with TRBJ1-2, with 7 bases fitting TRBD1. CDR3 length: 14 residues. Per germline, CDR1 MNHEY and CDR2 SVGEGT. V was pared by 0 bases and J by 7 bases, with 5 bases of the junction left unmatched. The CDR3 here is CASSYSPTGLGYTF. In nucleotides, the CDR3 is TGTGCCAGCAGTTACTCTCCGACAGGGCTTGGCTACACCTTC.

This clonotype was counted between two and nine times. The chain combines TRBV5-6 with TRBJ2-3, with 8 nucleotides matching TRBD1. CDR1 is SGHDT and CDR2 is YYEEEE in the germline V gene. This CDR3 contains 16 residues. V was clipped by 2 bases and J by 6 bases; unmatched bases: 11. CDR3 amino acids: CASSFRTGRFADTQYF. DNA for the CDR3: TGTGCCAGCAGCTTCCGGACAGGGAGATTCGCCGATACGCAGTATTTT. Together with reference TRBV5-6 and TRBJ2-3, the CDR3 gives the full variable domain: DAGVTQSPTHLIKTRGQQVTLRCSPKSGHDTVSWYQQALGQGPQFIFQYYEEEERQRGNFPDRFSGHQFPNYSSELNVNALLLGDSALYLCASSFRTGRFADTQYFGPGTRLTVL.

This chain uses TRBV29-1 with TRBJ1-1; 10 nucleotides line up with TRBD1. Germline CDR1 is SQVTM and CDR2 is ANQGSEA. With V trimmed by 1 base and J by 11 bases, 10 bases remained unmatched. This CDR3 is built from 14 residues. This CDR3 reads CSVEGRGQGNLAFF. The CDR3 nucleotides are TGCAGCGTTGAAGGACGGGGACAGGGGAATCTGGCTTTCTTT.

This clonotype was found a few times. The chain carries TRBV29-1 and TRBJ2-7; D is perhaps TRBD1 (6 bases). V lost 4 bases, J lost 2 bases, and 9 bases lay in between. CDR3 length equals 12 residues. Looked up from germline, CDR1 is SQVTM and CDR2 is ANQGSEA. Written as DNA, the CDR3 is TGCAGCGTTGGACAGGAGACCTACGAGCAGTACTTC. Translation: CSVGQETYEQYF.

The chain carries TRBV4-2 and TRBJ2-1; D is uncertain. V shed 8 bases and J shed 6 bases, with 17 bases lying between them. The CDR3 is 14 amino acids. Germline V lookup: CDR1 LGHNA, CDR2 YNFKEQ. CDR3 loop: CASSPTPSSNEQFF. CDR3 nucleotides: TGTGCCAGCTCCCCAACCCCTAGTTCCAATGAGCAGTTCTTC.

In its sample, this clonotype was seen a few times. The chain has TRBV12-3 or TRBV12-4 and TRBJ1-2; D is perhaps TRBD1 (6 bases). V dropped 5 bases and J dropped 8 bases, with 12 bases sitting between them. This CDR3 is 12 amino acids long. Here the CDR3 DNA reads TGTGCCAGCAGTAGGACAGCGGGGGGCTACACCTTC. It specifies CASSRTAGGYTF.

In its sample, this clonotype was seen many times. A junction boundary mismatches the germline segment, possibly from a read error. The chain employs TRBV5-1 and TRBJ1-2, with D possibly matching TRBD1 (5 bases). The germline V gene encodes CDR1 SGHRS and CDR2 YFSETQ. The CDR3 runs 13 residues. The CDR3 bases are TGTGCCAGCAGTCTCCGGGACAACTATGGCTACACCTTC. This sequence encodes CASSLRDNYGYTF.

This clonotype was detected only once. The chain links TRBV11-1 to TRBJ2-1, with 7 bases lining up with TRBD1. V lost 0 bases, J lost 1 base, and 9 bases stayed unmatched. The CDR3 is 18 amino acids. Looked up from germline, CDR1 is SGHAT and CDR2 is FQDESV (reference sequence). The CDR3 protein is CASSLAPGGRGSYNEQFF. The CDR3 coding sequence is TGTGCCAGCAGCTTAGCCCCAGGGGGACGGGGTTCCTACAATGAGCAGTTCTTC.

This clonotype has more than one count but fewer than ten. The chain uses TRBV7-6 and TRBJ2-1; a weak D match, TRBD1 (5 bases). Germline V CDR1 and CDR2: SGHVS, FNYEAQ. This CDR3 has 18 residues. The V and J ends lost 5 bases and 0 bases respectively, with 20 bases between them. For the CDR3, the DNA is TGTGCCAGCAGCCCACAATCGACAGTTCTGAGCTCCTACAATGAGCAGTTCTTC. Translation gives CASSPQSTVLSSYNEQFF.

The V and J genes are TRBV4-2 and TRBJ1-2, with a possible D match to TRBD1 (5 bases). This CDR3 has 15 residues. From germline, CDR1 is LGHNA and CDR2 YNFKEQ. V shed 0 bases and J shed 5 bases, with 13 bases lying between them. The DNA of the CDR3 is TGTGCCAGCAGCCAAGAATTGGGGGTAATTTATGGCTACACCTTC. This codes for CASSQELGVIYGYTF.

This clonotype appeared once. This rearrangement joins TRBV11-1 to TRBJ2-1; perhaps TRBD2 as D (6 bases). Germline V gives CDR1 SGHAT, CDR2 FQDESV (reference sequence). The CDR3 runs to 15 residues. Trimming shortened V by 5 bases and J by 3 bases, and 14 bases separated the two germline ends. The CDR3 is CASSPPRGSYNEQFF. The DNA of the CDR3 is TGTGCCAGCAGCCCCCCGCGGGGCAGCTACAATGAGCAGTTCTTC.